This TCR beta chain was obtained from a study of tumor and adjacent non-tumor tissue in lung cancer. The length of the CDR3 is 13 residues. Germline CDR1 is ENHRY and CDR2 is SYGVKD. V lost 10 bases to trimming and J lost 7 bases, with 17 bases between them. TCRbeta libraries were built with three rounds of nested PCR, modified from ARM-PCR. MiXCR was run by TCRdb on the multiplex PCR reads, yielding one entry per CDR3 protein. The data contain 60,000 or so distinct CDR3 sequences, about 61% of them singletons. There are many counts of this clonotype. No cell sorting was done before RNA was extracted from the tissue. Distant lung tissue was collected more than 3 cm away from the tumor edge. Chemotherapy-naive patients with new lung cancer underwent thoracic surgery in China, August–late 2014.

This clonotype was sampled from a man between 65 and 80 years old with non-small cell lung cancer. The V and J genes are TRBV10-3 and TRBJ2-1, with D perhaps assigned TRBD1 or TRBD2 (5 bases each). The source material was distant non-tumor lung tissue. CDR3 DNA sequence: TGTGCCACCTGGGGCGGAGGAATGAATGAGCAGTTCTTC. It specifies CATWGGGMNEQFF.